This is a list of T cell receptor beta chains from one sample in a study of blood T cell repertoires in COVID-19. The protocol was immunoSEQ multiplex PCR, while the TCRdb copy is restricted to in-frame clones and leaves out a portion. The data show under 130,000 clones, 88% seen once. The material sequenced was peripheral blood. The receptors here all came from a human donor in a cohort sampled during active COVID-19. Each CDR3 is given with its conserved first and last residue. D genes are given only for firm matches.

TRBJ2-1 TRBV19 - CASSISAGVNEQFF
TRBJ2-3 TRBV27 - CASSFESTDTQYF
TRBJ2-7 TRBV6-2/TRBV6-3 - CASSYGRTYEQYF
TRBJ2-7 TRBV11-3 - CASSTQTRPYEQYF
TRBJ2-7 TRBV7-8 TRBD1 CASSLPLTPGQGGYEQYF
TRBJ1-1 TRBV5-1 - CASSLDGYEDTEAFF
TRBJ2-2 TRBV5-1 - CASSGLEPGSGELFF
TRBJ2-5 TRBV7-8 - CASRAALVLIEETQYF
TRBJ2-7 TRBV28 - CASSLKGFSYEQYF
TRBJ1-5 TRBV2 TRBD1 CASRDQGGQPQHF
TRBJ2-2 TRBV5-8 TRBD1 CASSSSKTGGNTGELFF
TRBJ2-7 TRBV15 TRBD2 CATSRMGLASSYEQYF
TRBJ1-1 TRBV18 - CASSPGVTEAFF
TRBJ1-2 TRBV6-5 TRBD1 CASTFDGTDGYTF
TRBJ1-1 TRBV10-3 TRBD1 CAAAQQGVNTEAFF
TRBJ1-2 TRBV3-1/TRBV3-2 - CASSQSKLTYYGYTF
TRBJ2-3 TRBV5-6 - CASSLPGRDTQYF
TRBJ2-1 TRBV27 TRBD1 CASSLRQGKHEQFF
TRBJ2-1 TRBV5-1 - CASSGRPSYNEQFF
TRBJ1-2 TRBV18 - CASSIRTALPYGYTF
TRBJ1-2 TRBV20-1 - CSASAGYGYTF
TRBJ2-5 TRBV18 - CASSPQEGWTQYF
TRBJ1-3 TRBV19 - CASRQSSGNTIYF